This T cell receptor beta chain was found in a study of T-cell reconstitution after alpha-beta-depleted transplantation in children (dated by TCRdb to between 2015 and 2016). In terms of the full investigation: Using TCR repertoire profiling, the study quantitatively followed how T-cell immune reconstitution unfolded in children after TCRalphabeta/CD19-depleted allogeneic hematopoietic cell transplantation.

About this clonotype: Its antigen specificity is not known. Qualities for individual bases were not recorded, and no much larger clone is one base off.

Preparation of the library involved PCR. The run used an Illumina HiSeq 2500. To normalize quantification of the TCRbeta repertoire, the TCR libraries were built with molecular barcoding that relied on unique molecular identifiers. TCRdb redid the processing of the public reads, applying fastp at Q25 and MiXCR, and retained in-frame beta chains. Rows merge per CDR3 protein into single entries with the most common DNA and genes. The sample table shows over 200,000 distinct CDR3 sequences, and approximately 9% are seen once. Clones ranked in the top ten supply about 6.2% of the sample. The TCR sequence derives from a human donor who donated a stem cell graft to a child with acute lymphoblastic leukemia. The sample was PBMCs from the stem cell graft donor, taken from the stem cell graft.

The CDR3: CASSGAGTGQSSYNSPLHF. The nucleotide sequence is TGTGCCAGCAGCGGGGCCGGGACGGGGCAGAGCTCCTATAATTCACCCCTCCACTTT. Rearrangement joined TRBV2 to TRBJ1-6; the best D guess is TRBD1, with 5 bases matching. Relative to germline, V is 6 bases shorter and J is 0 bases shorter, with 21 bases between their ends. The CDR3 goes from the cysteine to the phenylalanine over 19 residues. Only the CDR3 DNA is retained, 57 bases long and in frame from the first base. CDR1 SNHLY and CDR2 FYNNEI were looked up in the germline V gene.